Listed below are T cell receptor beta chains from one sample, sequenced in a study of beta chain features in type 1 diabetes. TCRdb keeps only in-frame clones here, not all; method: immunoSEQ multiplex PCR. Of some 360,000 clones in the sample, around 10% are singletons; the top ten hold about 0.64%. Sequenced material: central memory CD4+ T cells from blood. The receptors originated from a man younger than 45 with type 1 diabetes. Both conserved end residues are part of each CDR3. Each record gives: CDR3 protein, CDR3 DNA, clone size, D gene, J gene, V gene. A D gene is named only where the DNA matches it firmly. Size is stated for part of the rows, as once, few or many counts, or as a class when the clone is expanded.

CASSPTLRVEEKLFF	TGTGCCAGCAGCCCGACGTTGAGGGTTGAGGAAAAACTGTTTTTT	few	-	TRBJ1-4	TRBV7-6
CASSKESYIDREYTQYF	TGTGCCAGCAGCAAAGAGTCGTATATAGACAGGGAATATACGCAGTATTTT	-	-	TRBJ2-3	TRBV21-1
CASSPANYGYTF	TGTGCCAGCAGCCCAGCGAACTATGGCTACACCTTC	few	-	TRBJ1-2	TRBV6-6
CATSRERGGTEAFF	TGTGCCACCAGCAGAGAAAGGGGAGGGACTGAAGCTTTCTTT	few	-	TRBJ1-1	TRBV15
CASRRGADNNEQFF	TGTGCCAGCAGACGCGGAGCGGACAACAATGAGCAGTTCTTC	few	-	TRBJ2-1	TRBV7-9
CASSEGRTTDTQYF	TGTGCCAGCAGTGAGGGCAGAACCACAGATACGCAGTATTTT	-	-	TRBJ2-3	TRBV6-4
CASQGLATYEQYF	TGTGCCAGCCAAGGACTAGCCACCTACGAGCAGTACTTC	-	TRBD2	TRBJ2-7	TRBV27
CASSHLLRRREYGYTF	TGCGCCAGCAGCCATCTTCTTCGGAGGCGCGAATATGGCTACACCTTC	few	-	TRBJ1-2	TRBV4-1
CASSQRHTEAFF	TGTGCCAGCAGCCAAAGACACACTGAAGCTTTCTTT	many	-	TRBJ1-1	TRBV7-2
CATSRDFGAGGGDTDTQYF	TGTGCCACCAGCAGAGATTTCGGTGCCGGGGGTGGCGATACAGATACGCAGTATTTT	-	-	TRBJ2-3	TRBV15
CASSQGARDTQYF	TGCGCCAGCAGCCAAGGGGCGAGGGATACGCAGTATTTT	few	-	TRBJ2-3	TRBV4-3
CASSMSAGVTEAFF	TGTGCCAGTAGTATGTCCGCAGGGGTTACTGAAGCTTTCTTT	few	-	TRBJ1-1	TRBV19
CASSLGLAESRGEPQYF	TGTGCCAGCAGCCTCGGACTAGCGGAGTCGCGGGGGGAGCCTCAGTACTTC	-	TRBD2	TRBJ2-7	TRBV11-3
CASGEGGTDTQYF	TGTGCCTCCGGAGAGGGGGGCACAGATACGCAGTATTTT	-	-	TRBJ2-3	TRBV6-5
CASRQQGTGELFF	TGTGCCAGCAGGCAACAGGGTACCGGGGAGCTGTTTTTT	-	-	TRBJ2-2	TRBV27
CASSLALGQVDNEQFF	TGTGCCAGCAGCTTGGCCTTGGGACAAGTTGACAATGAGCAGTTCTTC	few	-	TRBJ2-1	TRBV5-6
CASSSDGQSGYTF	TGTGCCAGCAGTTCCGATGGACAGTCCGGCTACACCTTC	many	-	TRBJ1-2	TRBV6-5
CASSSSFATNEKLFF	TGTGCCAGCAGCTCATCTTTTGCAACTAATGAAAAACTGTTTTTT	-	-	TRBJ1-4	TRBV6-6
CASSLVLGEQYF	TGTGCCAGCAGCTTGGTATTGGGGGAGCAGTACTTC	-	-	TRBJ2-7	TRBV5-4
CAWRLWTAHSPLHF	TGTGCCTGGAGACTCTGGACAGCACATTCACCCCTCCACTTT	-	-	TRBJ1-6	TRBV30
CASSSFGGAQYF	TGTGCCAGCAGCTCCTTTGGTGGAGCCCAGTACTTC	-	-	TRBJ2-5	TRBV11-2
CASSPQVGTSGTYEQYF	TGTGCCAGCAGCCCCCAAGTCGGGACTAGCGGTACCTACGAGCAGTACTTC	-	TRBD2	TRBJ2-7	TRBV5-4
CASSTDRVPYEQYF	TGCGCCAGCAGCACCGACAGGGTTCCCTACGAGCAGTACTTC	many	TRBD1	TRBJ2-7	TRBV5-1
CASSLQGTDTQYF	TGTGCCAGCAGTTTACAGGGAACAGATACGCAGTATTTT	few	-	TRBJ2-3	TRBV28
CASRRLAGAGDEQFF	TGCGCCAGCAGACGACTAGCGGGAGCCGGCGATGAGCAGTTCTTC	few	TRBD2	TRBJ2-1	TRBV4-1
CASSEQPGSNQPQHF	TGTGCCAGCAGCGAACAACCAGGATCCAATCAGCCCCAGCATTTT	-	-	TRBJ1-5	TRBV11-2
CASSGASNTGELFF	TGTGCTAGCAGCGGAGCGTCGAACACCGGGGAGCTGTTTTTT	-	-	TRBJ2-2	TRBV7-7
CSVVPGNYYGYTF	TGCAGCGTTGTTCCAGGGAACTACTATGGTTACACCTTC	once	-	TRBJ1-2	TRBV29-1
CASSYAGGTEAFF	TGTGCCAGCAGTTATGCAGGGGGTACTGAAGCTTTCTTT	-	TRBD1	TRBJ1-1	TRBV28
CASRIRNEAFF	TGTGCCAGCAGGATAAGGAATGAAGCTTTCTTT	-	-	TRBJ1-1	TRBV6-5
CATSRDKMGTSSQFF	TGTGCCACCAGCAGAGATAAGATGGGAACCAGCTCGCAGTTCTTC	-	-	TRBJ2-1	TRBV15